The 18 T cell receptor beta chains in this list originate from one sample, sequenced in a study of vaccination effects on CD4 cells after COVID-19. For these receptors, no antigen is known. The authors isolated CD4+ T cells after around 9 days of culture. TCRdb's copy holds only in-frame clones and misses some; the assay was immunoSEQ multiplex PCR. The sample comprises under 50,000 clones, approximately 81% of which are singletons, and approximately 8.6% rests with the top ten. The sample consisted of CD4+ T cells from PBMCs cultured without peptide, taken before COVID-19 vaccination. These receptors were obtained from a human donor who had a prior SARS-CoV-2 infection.

The rearrangement uses TRBV5-6 and TRBJ2-1; D is perhaps TRBD1 (6 bases). The CDR3 contains 15 residues. Per the germline V gene, CDR1 is SGHDT and CDR2 is YYEEEE. V was pared by 4 bases and J by 5 bases, with 16 bases between. The CDR3 DNA follows: TGTGCCAGCAGCAGATCAGGGGAAGGGGACAATGAGCAGTTCTTC. Its translation is CASSRSGEGDNEQFF.

The V and J genes are TRBV5-1 and TRBJ2-5; D possibly corresponds to TRBD2 (5 bases). V was trimmed by 3 bases and J by 2 bases, leaving 8 bases between them. The CDR3 has 13 amino acids. Germline-derived CDR1 and CDR2 are SGHRS and YFSETQ. CDR3 protein: CASSSRGQETQYF. CDR3 DNA sequence: TGCGCCAGCAGCTCCCGGGGTCAAGAGACCCAGTACTTC.

DNA for the CDR3: TGTGCCAGCAGCCAAGTCCCCAGGCGGGGGGGCAGCGAGCAGTTCTTC. It encodes CASSQVPRRGGSEQFF. The rearrangement uses TRBV4-2 and TRBJ2-1, with 9 bases fitting TRBD2. The CDR3 extends over 16 amino acids. CDR1 is LGHNA and CDR2 is YNFKEQ in the germline V gene. V shed 1 base, J shed 10 bases, and the junction held 11 bases outside the gene matches.

The chain uses TRBV6-5 and TRBJ2-1; 11 bases are a match to TRBD2. V gave up 8 bases and J gave up 7 bases; unmatched junction bases: 4. CDR1 and CDR2 (germline): MNHEY, SVGAGI. The CDR3 consists of 13 residues. CDR3 sequence (DNA): TGTGCCAGCTTACTAGCGGGAGTAAATGAGCAGTTCTTC. Translated, it gives CASLLAGVNEQFF.

This clone is a singleton in its sample. The germline gene is not matched at one end of the junction; a read error may be the cause. The chain links TRBV7-7 to TRBJ2-3, with 12 bases matching TRBD1. CDR3 size: 18 residues. The V gene's germline CDR1 is SSHAT and CDR2 FNYEAQ (reference sequence). The CDR3 loop is CASSHSPGTGGSSDTQYF. The CDR3 DNA follows: TGTGCTAGCAGTCACAGTCCCGGGACAGGGGGCAGCTCAGATACGCAGTATTTT. The full variable domain, rest sourced from reference TRBV7-7 and TRBJ2-3, is GAGVSQSPRYKVTKRGQDVTLRCDPISSHATLYWYQQALGQGPEFLTYFNYEAQPDKSGLPSDRFSAERPEGSISTLTIQRTEQRDSAMYRCASSHSPGTGGSSDTQYFGPGTRLTVL.

This sequence joins TRBV4-1 and TRBJ1-4; D is ambiguous. This CDR3 has 16 residues. V was clipped by 1 base and J by 0 bases, with 9 bases between them. CDR1 and CDR2 (germline): MGHRA, YSYEKL. The CDR3 region has the DNA TGCGCCAGCAGCCAAGCCGGAGATACAACTAATGAAAAACTGTTTTTT. It specifies CASSQAGDTTNEKLFF.

The chain employs TRBV5-1 and TRBJ1-1, with a tentative D call TRBD1 (6 bases). The CDR3 sequence is 18 residues long. V lost 0 bases and J lost 5, with 23 bases in between. In germline, CDR1 is SGHRS, CDR2 YFSETQ. This chain's CDR3 is CASSLEFVGARRETEAFF. In nucleotides, the CDR3 is TGCGCCAGCAGCTTGGAGTTTGTGGGGGCGCGCCGGGAGACTGAAGCTTTCTTT.

This clone was seen a single time. The rearrangement joins TRBV5-4 to TRBJ2-5; the match to TRBD2 covers 14 bases. This CDR3 spans 15 amino acids. The germline V gene has CDR1 SGHNT and CDR2 YYREEE (reference sequence). The J segment lost 7 bases and the V segment lost 4 bases, leaving 6 bases of the junction unmatched. The CDR3 sequence: CASSTGTSGGGTQYF. In DNA form, the CDR3 reads TGTGCCAGCAGCACCGGGACTAGCGGGGGAGGGACCCAGTACTTC.

This chain links TRBV5-1 with TRBJ2-7; 11 bases fit TRBD1. The CDR3 length is 15 residues. Looked up from germline, CDR1 is SGHRS and CDR2 is YFSETQ. With V trimmed by 3 bases and J by 3 bases, 5 bases remained unmatched. In DNA form, the CDR3 reads TGCGCCAGCAGCTACGGGACAGGGGGGGGCTACGAGCAGTACTTC. It translates to CASSYGTGGGYEQYF.

This chain uses TRBV7-2 with TRBJ2-2; D may match TRBD1 or TRBD2 (6 bases each). In germline, CDR1 is SGHTA, CDR2 FQGNSA. The CDR3 is made up of 15 amino acids. The V gene lost 1 base and the J gene lost 5 bases, with 11 bases spanning the gap. The CDR3 sequence: CASSLVQGGTGELFF. CDR3 bases: TGTGCCAGCAGCTTAGTACAGGGAGGAACCGGGGAGCTGTTTTTT.

This clone occurred a few times. This CDR3 is CASSLVDHQPQHF. The DNA of the CDR3 is TGTGCCAGCAGCTTAGTGGACCATCAGCCCCAGCATTTT. This chain uses TRBV7-2 with TRBJ1-5; no clear D gene. Trimming removed 1 base from V and 5 bases from J, with 6 bases in between. The CDR3 length is 13 residues. The germline CDR1 and CDR2 sequences are SGHTA and FQGNSA.

This clone was seen once. V gene TRBV5-1 combines with J gene TRBJ1-2; tentative D call: TRBD1 (6 bases). The CDR3 is 14 amino acids. Trimming left V 0 bases short and J 8 bases short, with 14 bases between. CDR1 SGHRS and CDR2 YFSETQ come from the germline V gene. CDR3 region: CASSLDVGGKGYTF. The DNA for the CDR3 is TGCGCCAGCAGCTTGGACGTAGGGGGGAAGGGCTACACCTTC.

The chain is built from TRBV9 and TRBJ1-1; D may be TRBD1 (5 bases). The length of the CDR3 is 13 residues. Trimming pared 4 bases from V and 6 bases from J, leaving 13 bases between. CDR1 is SGDLS, CDR2 YYNGEE, per germline. The CDR3 nucleotides read TGTGCCAGCAGCTCCTCCCTAGGGGCTGAAGCTTTCTTT. Translation: CASSSSLGAEAFF.

This chain uses TRBV5-4 with TRBJ1-2; D not certain. Germline loops: CDR1 SGHNT, CDR2 YYREEE (reference sequence). Trimming pared 0 bases from V and 4 bases from J, leaving 4 bases between. The CDR3 covers 12 residues. The DNA of the CDR3 is TGTGCCAGCAGCTTGGATTTCTATGGCTACACCTTC. Its translation is CASSLDFYGYTF.

The chain carries TRBV2 and TRBJ1-2; a weak D match, TRBD1 (6 bases). The CDR3 contains 13 residues. The V gene lost 7 bases and the J gene lost 6 bases, with 15 bases spanning the gap. Germline V gene lookup returns CDR1 SNHLY and CDR2 FYNNEI. CDR3 amino acids: CASTLQDSHGYTF. In DNA form, the CDR3 reads TGTGCCAGCACCCTGCAGGACAGTCATGGCTACACCTTC. The full variable domain, its missing parts supplied by reference TRBV2 and TRBJ1-2, is EPEVTQTPSHQVTQMGQEVILRCVPISNHLYFYWYRQILGQKVEFLVSFYNNEISEKSEIFDDQFSVERPDGSNFTLKIRSTKLEDSAMYFCASTLQDSHGYTFGSGTRLTVV.

The chain couples TRBV3-1 (or the pseudogene TRBV3-2) to TRBJ2-7, with TRBD2 matching over 10 bases. The ends lost 4 bases at V and 3 bases at J; junction bases unmatched: 6. The CDR3 consists of 15 residues. Germline V gene data show CDR1 as LGHDT and CDR2 as YNNKEL (reference sequence). CDR3 amino acids: CASSRSGTSDYEQYF. The CDR3 DNA is TGTGCCAGCAGCCGATCCGGGACTAGCGACTACGAGCAGTACTTC.

The chain recombines TRBV5-6 with TRBJ1-6; no definite D call. V was cut by 0 bases and J by 7 bases, with 5 bases left in between. This CDR3 region has 13 residues. From germline, CDR1 is SGHDT and CDR2 YYEEEE. The CDR3 DNA is TGTGCCAGCAGCTTGGTCGGGAATTCACCCCTCCACTTT. Translating it yields CASSLVGNSPLHF. The entire variable domain, with the rest obtained from reference TRBV5-6 and TRBJ1-6, is as follows: DAGVTQSPTHLIKTRGQQVTLRCSPKSGHDTVSWYQQALGQGPQFIFQYYEEEERQRGNFPDRFSGHQFPNYSSELNVNALLLGDSALYLCASSLVGNSPLHFGNGTRLTVT.

The rearrangement uses TRBV5-1 and TRBJ2-5; D remains unclear. V was shortened by 6 bases and J by 1 base, with 16 bases between the two germline ends. The CDR3 is 15 residues long. The germline CDR1 and CDR2 sequences are SGHRS and YFSETQ. For the CDR3, the DNA is TGCGCCAGCAAAGCTTTTACAGAGATCCAAGAGACCCAGTACTTC. This translates into CASKAFTEIQETQYF.